Shown below are 9 T cell receptor beta chains from a single sample sequenced in a study of blood T cell repertoires in COVID-19 (TCRdb year 2020). Library preparation was by the immunoSEQ multiplex PCR assay. TCRdb took this table from immuneACCESS and kept in-frame rearrangements with V and J called. Such tables lack part of the clones; where checked against another copy, unresolved V genes explain under half of the gap, and the rest is unexplained. Within this sample are about 200,000 clones, with over 70% of them counted one time only. The ten biggest clones cover roughly 30% of the sample. Sequencing used peripheral blood. The receptors were gathered from a man in his forties with acute or convalescent COVID-19.

V and J are TRBV10-3 and TRBJ2-3; TRBD1 matches 7 bases. The V gene's germline CDR1 is ENHRY and CDR2 SYGVKD. V lost 0 bases, J lost 3 bases, and 6 bases stayed unmatched. This CDR3 is built from 16 residues. The CDR3 sequence: CAISESGTESTDTQYF. DNA of the CDR3: TGTGCCATCAGTGAGTCCGGGACAGAGAGTACAGATACGCAGTATTTT.

The chain carries TRBV5-4 and TRBJ2-2; a weak D match, TRBD1 (6 bases). V lost 5 bases, J lost 7 bases, and 18 bases lay in between. The germline V gene has CDR1 SGHNT and CDR2 YYREEE (reference sequence). The CDR3 runs to 15 residues. CDR3 in amino acids: CASSLQAGAFGELFF. Here the CDR3 DNA reads TGTGCCAGCAGTCTGCAAGCAGGGGCGTTCGGGGAGCTGTTTTTT.

CDR3 bases: TGTGCCAGCACCCAAAGGGACACTAACGAGCAGTACTTC. Translation gives CASTQRDTNEQYF. The chain links TRBV27 to TRBJ2-7; D might be TRBD1 (6 bases). Trimming removed 7 bases from V and 5 bases from J, with 15 bases in between. The length of the CDR3 is 13 residues. In germline, CDR1 is MNHEY, CDR2 SMNVEV (reference sequence).

The V and J genes are TRBV6-6 and TRBJ1-1; 8 bases are a match to TRBD1. The junction had 11 bases not matched to a gene; V was cut back by 7 bases and J by 7 bases. The germline V gene encodes CDR1 MNHNY and CDR2 SVGAGI (reference sequence). The CDR3 extends over 14 amino acids. The CDR3 DNA reads as TGTGCCAGCATTCGAGACAGGGGCGGGTATGAAGCTTTCTTT. Its protein is CASIRDRGGYEAFF.

This sequence joins TRBV3-1 (or the pseudogene TRBV3-2) and TRBJ2-7; TRBD2 agrees at 7 bases. Per germline, CDR1 LGHDT and CDR2 YNNKEL (reference sequence). The V and J ends lost 4 bases and 6 bases, in that order; junction bases with no gene match: 9. The CDR3 has 14 residues. CDR3 region: CASSLSGLEGEQYF. CDR3 coding DNA: TGTGCCAGCAGCCTATCCGGACTAGAAGGCGAGCAGTACTTC.

This rearrangement joins TRBV15 to TRBJ2-5; TRBD1 agrees at 8 bases. Per germline, CDR1 LNHNV and CDR2 YYDKDF (reference sequence). The CDR3 loop spans 15 amino acids. V lost 3 bases and J lost 4; bases outside the gene matches: 7. This chain's CDR3 is CATSRDRTGRETQYF. The DNA for the CDR3 is TGTGCCACCAGCAGGGATAGGACAGGGAGAGAGACCCAGTACTTC.

This chain uses TRBV3-1 (or the pseudogene TRBV3-2) with TRBJ2-7, with 10 nucleotides matching TRBD2. With 4 bases clipped from V and 4 bases from J, the junction kept 7 bases outside the gene matches. This CDR3 is 15 amino acids long. Germline CDR1 and CDR2: LGHDT and YNNKEL (reference sequence). The CDR3: CASSPLAGVFYEQYF. DNA of the CDR3: TGTGCCAGCAGCCCCCTAGCGGGAGTATTTTACGAGCAGTACTTC.

This clone was seen only once. The rearrangement joins TRBV15 to TRBJ1-5; 8 positions agree with TRBD1. Germline V gives CDR1 LNHNV, CDR2 YYDKDF (reference sequence). With V trimmed by 6 bases and J by 4 bases, 5 bases remained unmatched. This CDR3 comprises 14 residues. This CDR3 reads CATSLDRVNQPQHF. For the CDR3, the DNA is TGTGCCACCAGTCTGGACAGGGTTAATCAGCCCCAGCATTTT.

The chain joins TRBV19 to TRBJ1-5, with 7 bases identical to TRBD1. Per the germline V gene, CDR1 is LNHDA and CDR2 is SQIVND (reference sequence). The CDR3 runs 16 residues. Trimming removed 5 bases from V and 4 bases from J; junction bases left unmatched: 11. The CDR3 sequence is CASSSPRDSLNQPQHF. The DNA for the CDR3 is TGTGCCAGTAGTTCACCCAGGGACAGCCTAAATCAGCCCCAGCATTTT.